This record covers a single T cell receptor (beta chain). Different DNA sequences within this sample yield the same CDR3. These data originate in a study of T cells in tuberculosis. CDR3 length: 12 residues. Trimming removed 3 bases from V and 4 bases from J, with 7 bases in between. Germline V gene data show CDR1 as MDHEN and CDR2 as SYDVKM. Measured with immunoSEQ multiplex PCR; TCRdb has only the in-frame clones, and not every one. This table holds under 40,000 clones, approximately 91% found once. This sequence joins TRBV28 and TRBJ2-7, with D possibly TRBD1 on 6 matching bases. This clonotype was obtained from a donor between 10 and 35 years old with latent tuberculosis or without tuberculosis infection. Sequenced sample: PBMCs. DNA for the CDR3: TGTGCCAGCAGTTTGAGGGGGTACGAGCAGTACTTC. Its protein product is CASSLRGYEQYF.